This TCR beta chain was captured in a study of T cells in Graves' hyperthyroidism and ophthalmopathy. The overall study: Once the initial diagnosis was made, peripheral blood was obtained before any treatment. Study findings and constraints: Model output signaled ophthalmopathy a median roughly 6 months ahead of onset. Among thyroid clonotypes expanded above 0.001, most also appeared in blood.

From RNA transcripts, TCR beta CDR3 regions were amplified. During a first-round RT-PCR of the TCR CDR3, the HTBI primer set was used. TCRdb reanalysed the multiplex PCR reads using MiXCR and keeps one entry per CDR3 protein. The table has approximately 360,000 distinct CDR3 sequences, more than 15% seen once. Disease duration under 2 months; hyperthyroidism patients were aged 18 to 65. The CDR3 has 17 amino acids. The germline V and J ends were trimmed by 3 bases and 0 bases, with 21 bases remaining between them. Germline assignment: CDR1 DFQATT and CDR2 SNEGSKA (reference sequence). This clonotype was observed a handful of times. Its target is unknown.

This TCR came from a woman under 30 with Graves' hyperthyroidism that later progressed to Graves' ophthalmopathy. The genes are TRBV20-1 and TRBJ2-7; the D is unclear. Material: blood. In DNA form, the CDR3 reads TGCAGTGCTAGTGTCTGGTCAGCTCCAACCCCCTCCTACGAGCAGTACTTC. This gives the protein CSASVWSAPTPSYEQYF.